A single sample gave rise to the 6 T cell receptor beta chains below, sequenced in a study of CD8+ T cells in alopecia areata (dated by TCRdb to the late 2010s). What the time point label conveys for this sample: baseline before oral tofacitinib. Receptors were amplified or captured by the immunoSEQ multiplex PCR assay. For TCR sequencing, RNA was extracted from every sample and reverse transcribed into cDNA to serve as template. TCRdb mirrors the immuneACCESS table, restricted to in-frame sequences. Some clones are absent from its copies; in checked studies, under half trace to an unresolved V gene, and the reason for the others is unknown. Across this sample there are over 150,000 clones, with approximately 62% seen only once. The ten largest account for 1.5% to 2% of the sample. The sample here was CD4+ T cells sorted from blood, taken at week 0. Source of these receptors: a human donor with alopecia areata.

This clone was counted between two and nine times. The CDR3 sequence is CASSLQAGAPYEQYF. CDR3 coding DNA: TGTGCCAGCAGCTTACAGGCGGGGGCCCCCTACGAGCAGTACTTC. The V gene is TRBV11-1, the J gene TRBJ2-7; a possible D gene is TRBD2 (7 bases). Germline-derived CDR1 and CDR2 are SGHAT and FQDESV (reference sequence). The length of the CDR3 is 15 residues. V lost 2 bases to trimming and J lost 2 bases, with 13 bases between them.

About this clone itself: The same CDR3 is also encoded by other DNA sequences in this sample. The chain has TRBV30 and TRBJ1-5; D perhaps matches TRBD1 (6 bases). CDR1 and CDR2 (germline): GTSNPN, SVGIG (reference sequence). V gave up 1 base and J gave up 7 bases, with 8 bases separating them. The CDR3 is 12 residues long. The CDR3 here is CAWSGRGQPQHF. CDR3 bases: TGTGCCTGGAGTGGCAGGGGACAGCCCCAGCATTTT. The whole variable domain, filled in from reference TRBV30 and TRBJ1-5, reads SQTIHQWPATLVQPVGSPLSLECTVEGTSNPNLYWYRQAAGRGLQLLFYSVGIGQISSEVPQNLSASRPQDRQFILSSKKLLLSDSGFYLCAWSGRGQPQHFGDGTRLSIL.

CDR3: CASSSRTRSTYNEQFF. The CDR3 nucleotides read TGCGCCAGCAGCTCGAGGACTAGATCGACCTACAATGAGCAGTTCTTC. The chain has TRBV4-3 and TRBJ2-1; 7 positions match TRBD2. The CDR3 is 16 residues long. CDR1 LGHNA and CDR2 YSLEER come from the germline V gene. V shed 5 bases and J 2 bases; nucleotides not matched to a gene: 9.

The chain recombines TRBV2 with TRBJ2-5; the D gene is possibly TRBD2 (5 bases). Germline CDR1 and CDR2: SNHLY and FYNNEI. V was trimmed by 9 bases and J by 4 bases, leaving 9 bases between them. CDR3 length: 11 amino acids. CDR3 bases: TGTGCCAGGCTACGGGGAGAGACCCAGTACTTC. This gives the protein CARLRGETQYF.

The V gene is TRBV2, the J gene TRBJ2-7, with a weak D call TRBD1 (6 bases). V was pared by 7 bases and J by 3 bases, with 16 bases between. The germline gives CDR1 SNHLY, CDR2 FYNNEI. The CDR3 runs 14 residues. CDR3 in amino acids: CASTQQGLGYEQYF. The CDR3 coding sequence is TGTGCCAGCACGCAACAGGGATTAGGCTACGAGCAGTACTTC.

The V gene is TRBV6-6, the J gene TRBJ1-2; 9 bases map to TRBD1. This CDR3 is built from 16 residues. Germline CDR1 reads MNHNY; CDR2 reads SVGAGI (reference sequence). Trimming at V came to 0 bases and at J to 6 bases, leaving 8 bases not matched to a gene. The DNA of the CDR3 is TGTGCCAGCAGTTACTCGGAACAGGGGGCCAACGATGGCTACACCTTC. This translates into CASSYSEQGANDGYTF.